This T cell receptor beta chain stems from a study of Ad26.COV2.S vaccination and SARS-CoV-2 variants. In the study overall: By the intramuscular route, Ad26.COV2.S was given once, or twice 56 days apart.

Germline loops: CDR1 SEHNR, CDR2 FQNEAQ (reference sequence). The CDR3 runs 12 residues. Trimming shortened V by 1 base and J by 14 bases, and 13 bases separated the two germline ends. Assay used: immunoSEQ multiplex PCR; TCRdb lists only in-frame clones, some missing. The sample contains some 270,000 clones, around nine tenths of which appear only once. Study-level findings and limits: Non-spike TCR breadth was similar in vaccine and placebo recipients.

Treatment in this sample: approximately 18 received Ad26.COV2.S at low or high dose, single or two shots; roughly five received placebo; per-sample allocation not given. Collection of the samples took place on day 63 after the first injection of vaccine or placebo. About this clone: What it binds is unknown.

The source was peripheral blood, collected in a trial of Ad26.COV2.S vaccine versus placebo. This sequence originates from a person between 18 and 60 years old who received the Ad26.COV2.S COVID-19 vaccine or a placebo. V gene TRBV7-9 combines with J gene TRBJ2-3, with D perhaps TRBD2 (5 bases). The CDR3 nucleotides are TGTGCCAGCAGCTTAGGGACTCCCTTTGCGTATTTT. Protein sequence: CASSLGTPFAYF.